One sample yielded the 18 T cell receptor beta chains listed below, sequenced in a study of blood T cell repertoires in COVID-19. Measured with immunoSEQ multiplex PCR; TCRdb has only the in-frame clones, and not every one. Of about 250,000 clones listed, around 90% are singletons. Sequencing used PBMCs or T cells enriched from blood (not recorded which). The receptors derive from a woman in her forties or fifties who had recovered from COVID-19.

V gene TRBV28 combines with J gene TRBJ1-2, with 8 bases matching TRBD1. CDR1 and CDR2 (germline): MDHEN, SYDVKM. This CDR3 spans 16 amino acids. V shed 6 bases, J shed 0 bases, and the junction held 9 bases outside the gene matches. The CDR3 DNA reads as TGTGCCAGCAGCGGGACAGGCCCCTCAGCTAACTATGGCTACACCTTC. Protein: CASSGTGPSANYGYTF.

The chain links TRBV7-3 to TRBJ2-7, with a possible D match to TRBD2 (6 bases). There are 14 residues in the CDR3. Trimming removed 5 bases at V and 2 bases at J, with 13 bases between. Germline-derived CDR1 and CDR2 are SGHTA and FQGTGA. The CDR3 DNA reads TGTGCCAGCAGCCCCCAGGCGGGGCCCTACGAGCAGTACTTC. Translated: CASSPQAGPYEQYF.

J is TRBJ2-1 and V is TRBV2; 8 bases fit TRBD1. V was pared by 6 bases and J by 3 bases, with 7 bases of the junction left unmatched. This CDR3 region has 15 residues. Per germline, CDR1 SNHLY and CDR2 FYNNEI. CDR3 sequence reads: CASSKQGVGYNEQFF. The CDR3 nucleotides read TGTGCCAGCAGCAAACAGGGGGTTGGCTACAATGAGCAGTTCTTC.

In its sample, this clone was seen once. The chain couples TRBV5-5 to TRBJ2-7, with 9 nucleotides matching TRBD2. V lost 4 bases to trimming and J lost 4 bases; unmatched junction nucleotides: 9. CDR3 length: 15 residues. Germline CDR1 is SGHKS and CDR2 is YYEKEE (reference sequence). CDR3 in DNA: TGTGCCAGCAGCGTGACTAGCGGTTACTCATACGAGCAGTACTTC. Translation gives CASSVTSGYSYEQYF.

The chain joins TRBV5-6 to TRBJ2-7; D is perhaps TRBD1 (5 bases). The CDR3 sequence is 13 residues long. Germline CDR1 reads SGHDT; CDR2 reads YYEEEE. Trimming shortened V by 3 bases and J by 5 bases, and 12 bases separated the two germline ends. In DNA form, the CDR3 reads TGTGCCAGCAGCTCCCGGCAGGGAAACGAGCAGTACTTC. Its translation: CASSSRQGNEQYF.

The chain joins TRBV2 to TRBJ1-2; a possible D gene is TRBD1 (5 bases). Trimming removed 6 bases from V and 3 bases from J, with 23 bases in between. The germline V gene encodes CDR1 SNHLY and CDR2 FYNNEI. CDR3 length equals 17 residues. The CDR3 protein is CASRTEGRRTNYYGYTF. The CDR3 bases are TGTGCCAGCAGGACAGAGGGTCGGAGGACTAACTACTATGGCTACACCTTC.

V and J are TRBV7-2 and TRBJ2-7; D remains unclear. V was trimmed by 5 bases and J by 0 bases, leaving 11 bases between them. There are 14 residues in the CDR3. CDR1 is SGHTA and CDR2 is FQGNSA in the germline V gene. CDR3 region: CASSVLRSSYEQYF. The CDR3 bases are TGTGCCAGCAGCGTCCTAAGGAGCTCCTACGAGCAGTACTTC.

This chain connects TRBV6-6 to TRBJ2-7; 9 bases fit TRBD2. In germline, CDR1 is MNHNY, CDR2 SVGAGI (reference sequence). The CDR3 is 14 amino acids. Unmatched junction bases numbered 7, after V lost 5 bases and J lost 5 bases. In DNA, the CDR3 is TGTGCCAGCAGTACGCGGGAGGGCAGGGACGAGCAGTACTTC. Residues: CASSTREGRDEQYF.

The rearrangement uses TRBV19 and TRBJ1-5; no reliable D call. Germline-derived CDR1 and CDR2 are LNHDA and SQIVND (reference sequence). The CDR3 extends over 14 amino acids. The germline V and J ends were trimmed by 5 bases and 5 bases, with 13 bases remaining between them. CDR3 in amino acids: CASSLDSEDQPQHF. The CDR3, as DNA: TGTGCCAGTAGTCTGGACTCGGAAGATCAGCCCCAGCATTTT.

The chain combines TRBV6-5 with TRBJ1-2; D remains ambiguous. Trimming pared 5 bases from V and 7 bases from J, leaving 14 bases between. CDR1 and CDR2 (germline): MNHEY, SVGAGI. The CDR3 sequence is 13 residues long. CDR3: CASSPRPSSGYTF. The CDR3 DNA reads as TGTGCCAGCAGTCCAAGACCTAGCAGTGGCTACACCTTC.

This chain links TRBV5-1 with TRBJ2-1; 7 positions match TRBD1. Germline V gives CDR1 SGHRS, CDR2 YFSETQ. This CDR3 contains 14 residues. Unmatched junction bases numbered 8, after V lost 2 bases and J lost 9 bases. This CDR3 is CASSFLVQGSEQFF. DNA of the CDR3: TGCGCCAGCAGCTTTTTGGTACAGGGGAGTGAGCAGTTCTTC.

The rearrangement links TRBV11-2 to TRBJ2-2; D may be TRBD1 (6 bases). V was pared by 3 bases and J by 3 bases, with 11 bases between. The CDR3 runs 15 residues. Per germline, CDR1 SGHAT and CDR2 FQNNGV. CDR3 nucleotides: TGTGCCAGCAGCTTCTCGGGACACTACACCGGGGAGCTGTTTTTT. Translation gives CASSFSGHYTGELFF. Filled out from reference TRBV11-2 and TRBJ2-2, the complete variable domain reads EAGVAQSPRYKIIEKRQSVAFWCNPISGHATLYWYQQILGQGPKLLIQFQNNGVVDDSQLPKDRFSAERLKGVDSTLKIQPAKLEDSAVYLCASSFSGHYTGELFFGEGSRLTVL.

This clone has just one count. V gene TRBV6-5 combines with J gene TRBJ2-4; 9 nucleotides line up with TRBD2. Germline V lookup: CDR1 MNHEY, CDR2 SVGAGI. The junction had 6 bases not matched to a gene; V was cut back by 6 bases and J by 9 bases. This CDR3 spans 13 amino acids. CDR3 nucleotides: TGTGCCAGCAGGCAAGCGGGAGGCCGCATTCAGTACTTC. It yields the protein CASRQAGGRIQYF.

The chain recombines TRBV7-3 with TRBJ2-3, with TRBD1 identical over 11 bases. Germline CDR1 and CDR2: SGHTA and FQGTGA. The junction had 6 bases not matched to a gene; V was cut back by 6 bases and J by 4 bases. This CDR3 comprises 15 residues. Here the CDR3 DNA reads TGTGCCAGCAGACTAGGACAGGGGGCTTCAGATACGCAGTATTTT. It translates to CASRLGQGASDTQYF.

CDR3: CASSPGKGMADEQFF. CDR3 coding DNA: TGTGCCAGCAGCCCAGGGAAGGGAATGGCCGATGAGCAGTTCTTC. J is TRBJ2-1 and V is TRBV7-2; tentatively, D is TRBD1 (5 bases). Trimming cost V 5 bases and J 8 bases, with 19 bases left between them. From germline, CDR1 is SGHTA and CDR2 FQGNSA. This CDR3 has 15 amino acids.

The chain is built from TRBV7-8 and TRBJ2-5; 9 bases line up with TRBD2. CDR1 and CDR2 (germline): SGHVS, FQNEAQ. Trimming cost V 8 bases and J 4 bases; bases outside gene matches: 11. CDR3 length equals 15 residues. The CDR3 DNA reads as TGTGCCAGCGAAAGGCAGGGGACTAGCATAGAGACCCAGTACTTC. It specifies CASERQGTSIETQYF.

The CDR3 DNA sequence: TGCGCCAGCAGCTTGGGAGGACAGGGCGGGAACACTGAAGCTTTCTTT. Encoded protein: CASSLGGQGGNTEAFF. The genes are TRBV5-1 and TRBJ1-1, with 8 bases matching TRBD1. Germline CDR1 and CDR2: SGHRS and YFSETQ. The CDR3 covers 16 residues. V was pared by 0 bases and J by 1 base, with 5 bases of the junction left unmatched.

The V call is TRBV7-3, the J call TRBJ2-7; tentative D call: TRBD2 (5 bases). The CDR3 is made up of 13 amino acids. Per germline, CDR1 SGHTA and CDR2 FQGTGA. Deletions cut 3 bases from V and 5 bases from J, with 11 bases between. The CDR3 loop reads CASSFQRGDEQYF. CDR3 nucleotide sequence: TGTGCCAGCAGCTTCCAACGGGGAGACGAGCAGTACTTC.